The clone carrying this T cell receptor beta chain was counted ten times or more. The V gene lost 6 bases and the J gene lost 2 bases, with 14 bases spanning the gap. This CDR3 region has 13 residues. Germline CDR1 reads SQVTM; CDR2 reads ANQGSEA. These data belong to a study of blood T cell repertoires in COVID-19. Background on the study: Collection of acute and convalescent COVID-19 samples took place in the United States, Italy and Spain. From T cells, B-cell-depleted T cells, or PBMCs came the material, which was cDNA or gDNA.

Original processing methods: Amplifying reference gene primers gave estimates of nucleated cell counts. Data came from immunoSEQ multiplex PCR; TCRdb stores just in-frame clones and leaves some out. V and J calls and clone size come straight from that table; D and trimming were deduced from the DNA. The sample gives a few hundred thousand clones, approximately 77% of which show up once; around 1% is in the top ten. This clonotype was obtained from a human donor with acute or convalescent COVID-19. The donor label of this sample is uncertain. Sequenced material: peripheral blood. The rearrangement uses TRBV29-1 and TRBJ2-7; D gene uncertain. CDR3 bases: TGCAGCGTGCTAGTCGCAGATACCTACGAGCAGTACTTC. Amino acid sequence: CSVLVADTYEQYF.